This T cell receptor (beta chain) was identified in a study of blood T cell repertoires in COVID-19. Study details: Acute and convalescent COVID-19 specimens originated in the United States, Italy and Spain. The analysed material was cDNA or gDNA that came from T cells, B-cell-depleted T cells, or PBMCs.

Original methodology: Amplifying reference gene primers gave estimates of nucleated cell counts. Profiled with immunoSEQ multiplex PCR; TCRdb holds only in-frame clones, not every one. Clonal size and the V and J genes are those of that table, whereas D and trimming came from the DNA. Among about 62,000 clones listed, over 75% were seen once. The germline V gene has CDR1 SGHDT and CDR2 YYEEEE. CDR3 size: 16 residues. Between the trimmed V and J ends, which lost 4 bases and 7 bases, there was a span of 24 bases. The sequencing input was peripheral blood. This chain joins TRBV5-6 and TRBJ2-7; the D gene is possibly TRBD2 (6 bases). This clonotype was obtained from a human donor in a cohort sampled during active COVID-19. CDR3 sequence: CASSPNPGTPPREQYF. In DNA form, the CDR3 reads TGTGCCAGCAGCCCAAACCCCGGGACTCCGCCTAGGGAGCAGTACTTC.